The clone carrying this TCR beta chain has only a few counts. Germline V gene sequence: CDR1 GTSNPN, CDR2 SVGIG (reference sequence). The CDR3 sequence is 14 residues long. V was shortened by 3 bases and J by 2 bases, with 12 bases between the two germline ends. Using its own MiXCR run on the PCR reads, TCRdb lists one record per CDR3 protein. Of approximately 7,200 distinct CDR3 sequences listed, 25% to 30% are singletons. The record originates from a study of immune characterization of retroperitoneal liposarcoma. The sample was tumor tissue. The chain recombines TRBV30 with TRBJ2-3, with a tentative D call TRBD1 (5 bases). The receptor's source is a female donor with retroperitoneal liposarcoma. This CDR3 reads CAWRMGRATDTQYF. DNA for the CDR3: TGTGCCTGGAGAATGGGCAGGGCCACAGATACGCAGTATTTT.